This is a list of T cell receptor beta chains from one sample in a study of OX40 agonist ivuxolimab in advanced cancers. Assay: immunoSEQ multiplex PCR; the TCRdb copy retains only in-frame clones and omits some. The sample holds around 60,000 clones; less than 90% are singletons and the top ten take 0.67%. The sequenced sample was CD4+ or CD8+ T cells sorted from blood, obtained in a trial of the OX40 agonist ivuxolimab. Source of these receptors: an adult with an advanced solid tumor such as melanoma, head and neck, liver or kidney cancer. Both conserved end residues are part of each CDR3. A D gene is named only where the DNA matches it firmly. Some rows mark clone size as missing; the rest say once, few, many or name a class of expanded clone.

TGCGCCAGCAGCCCCCGACAGGTCCCAGATACGCAGTATTTT,CASSPRQVPDTQYF,TRBV5-1,TRBJ2-3,-,-
TGTGCCAGCAGTCCTAGGTCGTGGGGGTACGAGCAGTACTTC,CASSPRSWGYEQYF,TRBV28,TRBJ2-7,-,-
TGTGCCAGCAGTCCGAGCACAGATACGCAGTATTTT,CASSPSTDTQYF,TRBV27,TRBJ2-3,-,-
TGTGCCAGCAGCCCCGGGGGGGACCCAGAAGCTTTCTTT,CASSPGGDPEAFF,TRBV7-9,TRBJ1-1,-,-
TGTGCCAGCAGCTTGGGGACCTACGAGCAGTACTTC,CASSLGTYEQYF,TRBV5-4,TRBJ2-7,-,-
TGTGCCAGTACCCCGCGGAGGGGGCAGAACAATGAGCAGTTCTTC,CASTPRRGQNNEQFF,TRBV19,TRBJ2-1,-,once
TGTGCCAGCAGCCAAGATTTCGTCGGTCTCAAAGAGACCCAGTACTTC,CASSQDFVGLKETQYF,TRBV14,TRBJ2-5,-,-
TGTGCCAGCTCCCGGCAGGTGGGATTACAAGAGACCCAGTACTTC,CASSRQVGLQETQYF,TRBV28,TRBJ2-5,-,-
TGTGCCAGCAGGGTCACAGGTGTCCACACTGAAGCTTTCTTT,CASRVTGVHTEAFF,TRBV28,TRBJ1-1,-,-
TGTGCCTGGAGTGAGGGGAACACTGAAGCTTTCTTT,CAWSEGNTEAFF,TRBV30,TRBJ1-1,-,-
TGTGCCAGCAGCTGGGGATCCGGGACAGGGGGTGGAGGCTACACCTTC,CASSWGSGTGGGGYTF,TRBV28,TRBJ1-2,TRBD1,-
TGTGCCAGCAGTCCCCGACTAGCCGGGGACAATGAGCAGTTCTTC,CASSPRLAGDNEQFF,TRBV27,TRBJ2-1,TRBD2,-